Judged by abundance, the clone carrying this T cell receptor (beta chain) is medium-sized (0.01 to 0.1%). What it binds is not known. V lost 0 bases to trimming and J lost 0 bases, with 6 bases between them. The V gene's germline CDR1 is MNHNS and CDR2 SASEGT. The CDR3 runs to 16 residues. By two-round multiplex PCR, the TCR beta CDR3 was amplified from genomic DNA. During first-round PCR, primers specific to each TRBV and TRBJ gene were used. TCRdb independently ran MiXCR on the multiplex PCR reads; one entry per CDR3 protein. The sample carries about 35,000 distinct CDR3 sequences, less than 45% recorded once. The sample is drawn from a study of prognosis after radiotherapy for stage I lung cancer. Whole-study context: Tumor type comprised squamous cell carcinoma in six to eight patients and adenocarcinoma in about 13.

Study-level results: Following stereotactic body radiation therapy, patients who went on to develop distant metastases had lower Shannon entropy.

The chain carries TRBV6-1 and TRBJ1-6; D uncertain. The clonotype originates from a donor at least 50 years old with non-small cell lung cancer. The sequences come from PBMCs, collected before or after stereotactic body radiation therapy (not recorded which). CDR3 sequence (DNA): TGTGCCAGCAGTGAAGCCTACAACTCCTATAATTCACCCCTCCACTTT. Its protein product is CASSEAYNSYNSPLHF.